The 27 T cell receptor beta chains below come from one sample, sequenced in a study of blood T cells in healthy people across ages. PCR was performed a second time for roughly 7 to 12 cycles using a sample-barcoded 5' primer and a J-beta primer mix. A single record per CDR3 protein comes from TCRdb applying MiXCR to the 5' RACE reads. The repertoire consists of 700,000 to 950,000 distinct CDR3 sequences, with approximately 39% occurring once and the leading ten covering 20% to 25%. The sample consisted of blood. The receptors were gathered from a woman aged 55 to 70 in good health.

This clonotype was counted at least ten times. The V and J genes are TRBV21-1 and TRBJ2-5. TRBV21-1 corresponds to a pseudogene. The CDR3 has 11 residues. The CDR3 DNA is TGTGCCAGCAGCAACACCCAGGCCCAGTACTTC. This sequence encodes CASSNTQAQYF.

The chain is built from TRBV18 and TRBJ1-6, with a possible D match to TRBD1 (6 bases). V gave up 8 bases and J gave up 7 bases, with 12 bases separating them. Germline CDR1 and CDR2: KGHSH and LQKENI. The CDR3 spans 13 residues. The CDR3 region is CASRTEGNSPLHF. The CDR3 DNA is TGTGCCAGCCGGACAGAGGGAAATTCACCCCTCCACTTT.

The chain has TRBV3-1 and TRBJ2-7; D may correspond to TRBD1 or TRBD2 (5 bases each). CDR3 length: 14 residues. CDR1 is LGHDT, CDR2 YNNKEL, per germline (reference sequence). V lost 9 bases to trimming and J lost 3 bases, with 18 bases between them. The CDR3 region has the DNA TGTGCCAGTAGGGGTGGGGGATTGAACTACGAGCAGTACTTC. It yields the protein CASRGGGLNYEQYF.

For this clonotype: A junction boundary mismatches the germline segment, possibly from a read error. The J gene is TRBJ1-6, the V gene TRBV2, with D possibly TRBD1 on 5 matching bases. Germline values: CDR1 SNHLY, CDR2 FYNNEI. The CDR3 runs to 18 residues. CDR3 DNA sequence: TGTGCCATCAGTGAAGCGCTTCACATAGGGGCGTTTAATTCACCCCTCCACTTT. It translates to CAISEALHIGAFNSPLHF.

This clonotype showed up just a few times. The gene calls are TRBV9 and TRBJ2-5; D ambiguous. The ends were cut back, 3 bases at V and 5 bases at J, with 11 bases in the middle. The V gene's germline CDR1 is SGDLS and CDR2 YYNGEE. This CDR3 spans 13 amino acids. For the CDR3, the DNA is TGTGCCAGCAGCGGAGCAATTTCGGAGACCCAGTACTTC. It specifies CASSGAISETQYF.

The chain recombines TRBV10-3 with TRBJ2-5; no clear D gene. With the DNA end fitting TRBJ2-7 better, the J assignment may be wrong. Per the germline V gene, CDR1 is ENHRY and CDR2 is SYGVKD. The CDR3 consists of 14 residues. The CDR3 region is CAISDGQKDYEQYF. The CDR3 nucleotides read TGTGCCATCAGTGATGGCCAGAAAGACTACGAGCAGTACTTC.

As for this clonotype: A read error may explain this, as a much larger clone is one base away. The chain links TRBV20-1 to TRBJ2-5; D gene uncertain. Germline lookup yields CDR1 DFQATT and CDR2 SNEGSKA (reference sequence). Between the trimmed V and J ends, which lost 6 bases and 11 bases, there was a span of 19 bases. This CDR3 has 12 residues. CDR3 amino acids: CSATGLNNEQYF. The CDR3, as DNA: TGCAGTGCGACGGGCCTTAACAATGAGCAGTACTTC.

This clonotype has just a few counts. Here the CDR3 DNA reads TGCAGTATGGGCCCGCGGCCTTATGGCTACACCTTC. Its translation is CSMGPRPYGYTF. The genes are TRBV20-1 and TRBJ1-2, with D hard to call. The CDR3 has 12 amino acids. Germline V gene lookup returns CDR1 DFQATT and CDR2 SNEGSKA (reference sequence). Trimming removed 8 bases from V and 5 bases from J, with 15 bases in between.

This clonotype has just a few counts. This sequence joins TRBV7-8 and TRBJ2-1; possibly TRBD2 for D (6 bases). Trimming removed 2 bases from V and 7 bases from J, with 12 bases in between. Germline V gene lookup returns CDR1 SGHVS and CDR2 FQNEAQ. The CDR3 loop spans 14 amino acids. This chain's CDR3 is CASSLTGTSNEQFF. In DNA, the CDR3 is TGTGCCAGCAGCTTAACCGGGACTTCGAATGAGCAGTTCTTC.

Regarding this clonotype: One base away lies a much larger clone, so this may be a sequencing read error. This chain uses TRBV5-1 with TRBJ2-4; tentative D call: TRBD1 (6 bases). The J call may be incorrect, as the DNA end agrees better with TRBJ2-7. Germline V gene lookup returns CDR1 SGHRS and CDR2 YFSETQ. The CDR3 covers 14 residues. The DNA for the CDR3 is TGCACCAGCAGCCTACAGGGACACGGATACGAGCAGTACTTC. It is translated as CTSSLQGHGYEQYF.

This clonotype was detected a few times. This chain uses TRBV7-2 with TRBJ1-6, with 9 bases aligning to TRBD1. CDR3 length equals 14 residues. V shed 5 bases and J 7 bases; nucleotides not matched to a gene: 3. The germline V gene has CDR1 SGHTA and CDR2 FQGNSA. CDR3 coding DNA: TGTGCCAGCAGCCTCGGGACAGGGAATTCACCCCTCCACTTT. Protein: CASSLGTGNSPLHF.

V gene TRBV7-3 combines with J gene TRBJ2-5; D is perhaps TRBD2 (7 bases). The germline gives CDR1 SGHTA, CDR2 FQGTGA. Between the trimmed V and J ends, which lost 5 bases and 11 bases, there was a span of 24 bases. This CDR3 comprises 15 residues. The CDR3 here is CASSPGRGALNEQYF. In DNA, the CDR3 is TGTGCCAGCAGCCCAGGACGGGGGGCCCTTAATGAGCAGTACTTC.

The J gene is TRBJ2-1, the V gene TRBV6-2 or TRBV6-3; 9 bases match TRBD2. CDR3 length: 17 amino acids. The ends lost 0 bases at V and 4 bases at J; junction bases unmatched: 7. The germline CDR1 and CDR2 sequences are MNHEY and SVGEGT. CDR3 nucleotides: TGTGCCAGCAGTTACTCCCAAGCTAGCGGGGCGTACAATGAGCAGTTCTTC. Amino acids: CASSYSQASGAYNEQFF.

The chain carries TRBV7-2 and TRBJ1-5; TRBD1 might be the D (5 bases). The CDR3 is 15 amino acids. Germline V CDR1 and CDR2: SGHTA, FQGNSA. V was pared by 5 bases and J by 0 bases, with 11 bases between. This CDR3 reads CASSRTGTSNQPQHF. CDR3 bases: TGTGCCAGCAGCCGGACCGGGACTAGCAATCAGCCCCAGCATTTT.

The gene calls are TRBV7-2 and TRBJ2-7; D gene uncertain. The V and J ends lost 3 bases and 7 bases respectively, with 10 bases between them. This CDR3 comprises 12 residues. Germline CDR1 reads SGHTA; CDR2 reads FQGNSA. CDR3 coding DNA: TGTACCAGCAGCTTCGTACCCTGGGAGCAGTACTTC. It yields the protein CTSSFVPWEQYF.

The V gene is TRBV6-5, the J gene TRBJ1-2, with a tentative D call TRBD1 (6 bases). With 5 bases removed from V and 0 bases from J, the gap between germline ends came to 13 bases. Germline CDR1 reads MNHEY; CDR2 reads SVGAGI. This CDR3 comprises 15 residues. This CDR3 reads CASSTRQESNYGYTF. The DNA for the CDR3 is TGTGCCAGCAGTACCCGACAGGAGTCTAACTATGGCTACACCTTC.

This clonotype was seen only a few times. The chain combines TRBV9 with TRBJ2-1, with TRBD2 matching 11 bases. This CDR3 spans 18 amino acids. J was trimmed by 0 bases and V by 4 bases; bases with no gene match: 9. Germline assignment: CDR1 SGDLS and CDR2 YYNGEE. CDR3 residues: CASSPGLAALSSYNEQFF. CDR3 DNA: TGTGCCAGCAGCCCGGGACTAGCGGCCTTAAGCTCCTACAATGAGCAGTTCTTC.

Written as DNA, the CDR3 is TGTGCCAGCAGTGAAGAGACAGGGGGATTCTACAATGAGCAGTACTTC. Its translation: CASSEETGGFYNEQYF. The chain has TRBV2 and TRBJ2-5; 9 nucleotides agree with TRBD1. The V gene's germline CDR1 is SNHLY and CDR2 FYNNEI. This CDR3 is 16 amino acids long. The V gene end was trimmed by 1 base and the J gene end by 11 bases; junction bases not matched to a gene: 14.

This clonotype came up a few times. J is TRBJ2-5 and V is TRBV30, with D possibly called TRBD1 or TRBD2 (5 bases each). V was trimmed by 3 bases and J by 5 bases, leaving 13 bases between them. Looked up from germline, CDR1 is GTSNPN and CDR2 is SVGIG (reference sequence). The length of the CDR3 is 13 residues. CDR3 in DNA: TGTGCCTGGAGACCGGGGCCGGGGGAGACCCAGTACTTC. Translating gives CAWRPGPGETQYF.

In its sample, this clonotype was seen a few times. The chain couples TRBV20-1 to TRBJ1-6, with a tentative D call TRBD1 (6 bases). CDR3 length: 14 amino acids. The germline V gene has CDR1 DFQATT and CDR2 SNEGSKA (reference sequence). The germline V and J ends were trimmed by 0 bases and 5 bases, with 8 bases remaining between them. The chain's CDR3 is CSAREGGNNSPLHF. The CDR3 nucleotides read TGCAGTGCTAGAGAAGGGGGAAATAATTCACCCCTCCACTTT.

The chain uses TRBV2 and TRBJ2-5, with 7 bases fitting TRBD2. The CDR3 extends over 13 amino acids. Per the germline V gene, CDR1 is SNHLY and CDR2 is FYNNEI. The V and J ends lost 6 bases and 11 bases, in that order; junction bases with no gene match: 12. The CDR3, as DNA: TGTGCCAGCAGGGCTAGCGGACTCAATGAGCAGTACTTC. It encodes CASRASGLNEQYF.

Comment on this clonotype: At one of its ends the junction is not consistent with the germline gene, which may arise from a read error. This rearrangement joins TRBV24-1 to TRBJ2-3; 10 bases are shared with TRBD2. From germline, CDR1 is KGHDR and CDR2 SFDVKD. CDR3 length: 17 residues. The CDR3 bases are TGTGCCATCAGTCCGGCCAATCTAGCGGGGGCCGAGGACACGCAGTATTTT. Amino acids: CAISPANLAGAEDTQYF.

This clonotype was counted a single time. The chain has TRBV20-1 and TRBJ2-7, with a tentative D call TRBD2 (6 bases). Germline-derived CDR1 and CDR2 are DFQATT and SNEGSKA (reference sequence). The CDR3 length is 14 residues. The germline V and J ends were trimmed by 6 bases and 3 bases, with 18 bases remaining between them. The CDR3, as DNA: TGCAGTGCCAGGCCCGCCGGGAGTCTCTACGAGCAGTACTTC. Translating gives CSARPAGSLYEQYF.

This clonotype was seen only a few times. The chain uses TRBV12-5 and TRBJ2-3, with D maybe TRBD1 (6 bases). The CDR3 has 12 amino acids. V was shortened by 0 bases and J by 14 bases, with 12 bases between the two germline ends. Germline CDR1 LGHNT, CDR2 FRNRAP. This chain's CDR3 is CASGLVQGRRYF. DNA for the CDR3: TGTGCTAGTGGTTTGGTACAGGGTCGTAGGTATTTT.

This clonotype was observed at least ten times. The rearrangement joins TRBV2 to TRBJ2-3; 7 positions match TRBD2. CDR1 and CDR2 (germline): SNHLY, FYNNEI. The CDR3 has 16 residues. With 1 base clipped from V and 1 base from J, the junction kept 5 bases outside the gene matches. This CDR3 reads CASSEGGGGGTDTQYF. CDR3 in DNA: TGTGCCAGCAGTGAAGGAGGCGGGGGAGGCACAGATACGCAGTATTTT.

The chain joins TRBV7-9 to TRBJ2-3; TRBD2 aligns across 14 bases. The CDR3 covers 18 residues. With V trimmed by 4 bases and J by 2 bases, 8 bases remained unmatched. CDR1 and CDR2 from the germline V gene are SEHNR and FQNEAQ (reference sequence). Written as DNA, the CDR3 is TGTGCCAGCAGCTCAGGGACTAGCGGGGGAGCTTACACAGATACGCAGTATTTT. Translated: CASSSGTSGGAYTDTQYF.

This chain uses TRBV30 with TRBJ1-2, with 9 bases matching TRBD1. V shed 5 bases and J 2 bases; nucleotides not matched to a gene: 0. Germline CDR1 GTSNPN, CDR2 SVGIG (reference sequence). There are 12 residues in the CDR3. Here the CDR3 DNA reads TGTGCCTGGGGGACAGGGAACTATGGCTACACCTTC. Translating gives CAWGTGNYGYTF. Combining the CDR3 with reference TRBV30 and TRBJ1-2 gives the whole variable domain SQTIHQWPATLVQPVGSPLSLECTVEGTSNPNLYWYRQAAGRGLQLLFYSVGIGQISSEVPQNLSASRPQDRQFILSSKKLLLSDSGFYLCAWGTGNYGYTFGSGTRLTVV.